The 19 T cell receptor beta chains below all came from one sample that was sequenced in a study of response to subunit inactivated influenza vaccine. TCRdb reprocessed the RT-PCR reads with MiXCR, giving one entry per CDR3 protein. The data contain some 500,000 distinct CDR3 sequences, over 10% of them singletons. The sample consisted of PBMCs from blood, taken 35 to 45 days after vaccination. The receptors here all came from a man aged 50-59 years who received an inactivated influenza vaccine.

The CDR3 DNA is TGTGCCAGCAGTTTACCGGGGAGCTCTGGAAACACCATATATTTT. It specifies CASSLPGSSGNTIYF. The chain carries TRBV6-5 and TRBJ1-3; D remains ambiguous. Between the trimmed V and J ends, which lost 4 bases and 0 bases, there was a span of 10 bases. CDR1 is MNHEY and CDR2 is SVGAGI in the germline V gene. The CDR3 consists of 15 residues.

The chain is built from TRBV5-5 and TRBJ2-6; D is possibly TRBD1 (6 bases). Trimming took off 4 bases at V and 3 bases at J, with 14 bases between the two ends. Germline V gene lookup returns CDR1 SGHKS and CDR2 YYEKEE (reference sequence). CDR3 length: 16 amino acids. In DNA, the CDR3 is TGTGCCAGCAGCCTGTATACAGGGCTTGGGGCCAACGTCCTGACTTTC. It codes for CASSLYTGLGANVLTF.

In this sample, this clonotype turned up a few times. The chain employs TRBV5-5 and TRBJ2-1; the match to TRBD1 covers 9 bases. Germline values: CDR1 SGHKS, CDR2 YYEKEE (reference sequence). The V segment lost 2 bases and the J segment 9 bases; nucleotides outside the gene matches: 6. The CDR3 contains 14 residues. As DNA, the CDR3 is TGTGCCAGCAGCTTAGGGACAGGGTCGGGTGAGCAGTTCTTC. It encodes CASSLGTGSGEQFF.

This rearrangement joins TRBV7-8 to TRBJ2-7, with D possibly being TRBD2 (6 bases). The CDR3 is 15 amino acids. Germline V gene data show CDR1 as SGHVS and CDR2 as FQNEAQ. Trimming cost V 5 bases and J 6 bases, with 20 bases left between them. Written as DNA, the CDR3 is TGTGCCAGCAGCAAGACGGCCGCCTTGGGAGGCGAGCAGTACTTC. Translating gives CASSKTAALGGEQYF.

The gene calls are TRBV12-3 or TRBV12-4 and TRBJ1-1; D remains unclear. The CDR3 runs to 13 residues. The V and J ends lost 5 bases and 2 bases respectively, with 9 bases between them. The CDR3 DNA reads TGTGCCAGCAGTATCAGAGCTAACACTGAAGCTTTCTTT. This sequence encodes CASSIRANTEAFF.

This clonotype has a count of ten or more. The rearrangement uses TRBV27 and TRBJ2-3; D uncertain. CDR1 is MNHEY and CDR2 is SMNVEV in the germline V gene (reference sequence). The length of the CDR3 is 13 residues. V was pared by 4 bases and J by 2 bases, with 7 bases between. CDR3 loop: CASSYTNTDTQYF. The CDR3 nucleotides read TGTGCCAGCAGTTACACTAACACAGATACGCAGTATTTT.

The chain uses TRBV3-1 and TRBJ2-1, with D unresolved. V was trimmed by 6 bases and J by 8 bases, leaving 8 bases between them. Germline assignment: CDR1 LGHDT and CDR2 YNNKEL (reference sequence). The CDR3 runs to 11 residues. The CDR3 DNA reads TGTGCCAGCAGAAGAGCCGATGAGCAGTTCTTC. As protein: CASRRADEQFF.

This clonotype was counted ten times or more. The rearrangement joins TRBV10-3 to TRBJ1-3, with D possibly TRBD1 on 5 matching bases. The CDR3 length is 14 residues. The V and J ends lost 3 bases and 0 bases respectively, with 6 bases between them. Germline values: CDR1 ENHRY, CDR2 SYGVKD. This CDR3 reads CAISEGVSGNTIYF. The CDR3 DNA is TGTGCCATCAGTGAAGGGGTCTCTGGAAACACCATATATTTT.

Remarks on this clonotype: A much larger clone differs from this one at a single base, so this may be a read error. This rearrangement joins TRBV5-1 to TRBJ2-1; D is uncertain. The CDR3 sequence is 12 residues long. In germline, CDR1 is SGHRS, CDR2 YFSETQ. The germline V and J ends were trimmed by 6 bases and 6 bases, with 10 bases remaining between them. This CDR3 is CASKGSPNEQFF. The CDR3 DNA reads TGCGCCAGCAAAGGATCGCCCAATGAGCAGTTCTTC.

The sample holds a few counts of this clonotype. This chain links TRBV15 with TRBJ2-4, with a tentative D call TRBD2 (5 bases). The CDR3 has 16 amino acids. The V and J ends lost 0 bases and 0 bases respectively, with 9 bases between them. Germline V gene data show CDR1 as LNHNV and CDR2 as YYDKDF (reference sequence). DNA of the CDR3: TGTGCCACCAGCAGAGACGGGATCTTAGCCAAAAACATTCAGTACTTC. Protein product: CATSRDGILAKNIQYF.

The chain is built from TRBV12-3 or TRBV12-4 and TRBJ1-1, with TRBD1 matching 7 bases. V shed 4 bases and J 4 bases; nucleotides not matched to a gene: 9. This CDR3 contains 15 residues. CDR3 coding DNA: TGTGCCAGCAGTTCGCGACAGGGTAAGGTCACTGAAGCTTTCTTT. Translated: CASSSRQGKVTEAFF.

This clonotype was seen a single time. The chain is built from TRBV28 and TRBJ2-7; no clear D. The V gene's germline CDR1 is MDHEN and CDR2 SYDVKM. The CDR3 spans 13 residues. V dropped 6 bases and J dropped 2 bases, with 11 bases sitting between them. DNA of the CDR3: TGTGCCAGCAGCCCCCGGCACCCCTACGAGCAGTACTTC. Translated: CASSPRHPYEQYF.

The sample holds a few counts of this clonotype. The genes are TRBV29-1 and TRBJ2-7, with TRBD1 matching over 9 bases. With V trimmed by 6 bases and J by 3 bases, 9 bases remained unmatched. The CDR3 is 14 amino acids. From germline, CDR1 is SQVTM and CDR2 ANQGSEA. The CDR3 nucleotides are TGCAGCGTGGATACCGGGACAGGGATCTACGAGCAGTACTTC. The encoded protein is CSVDTGTGIYEQYF.

The chain employs TRBV5-1 and TRBJ2-1; the D is unclear. V dropped 2 bases and J dropped 8 bases, with 20 bases sitting between them. This CDR3 region has 16 residues. The germline gives CDR1 SGHRS, CDR2 YFSETQ. The CDR3 DNA sequence: TGCGCCAGCAGCTTTATCATGAGCCGAACCATAGATGAGCAGTTCTTC. The encoded protein is CASSFIMSRTIDEQFF.

The chain employs TRBV14 and TRBJ2-1, with 8 bases identical to TRBD1. Germline lookup yields CDR1 SGHDN and CDR2 FVKESK. The CDR3 covers 16 residues. After removal of 3 bases from V and 4 bases from J, the junction contained 8 bases not matched to a gene. CDR3 DNA sequence: TGTGCCAGCAGCCAGGGACGGGGACAGGCGTACAATGAGCAGTTCTTC. Translation: CASSQGRGQAYNEQFF.

V is TRBV12-3 or TRBV12-4 and J is TRBJ1-2, with unresolved D. CDR3 length: 13 residues. The V end was cut by 5 bases, the J end by 6 bases, with 13 bases between. Here the CDR3 reads CASSPPYVDGYTF. The CDR3 DNA sequence: TGTGCCAGCAGTCCACCCTATGTGGATGGCTACACCTTC.

The chain carries TRBV10-3 and TRBJ2-7; the D gene is possibly TRBD1 (5 bases). Germline CDR1 and CDR2: ENHRY and SYGVKD. The CDR3 length is 12 residues. Trimming removed 3 bases at V and 2 bases at J, with 5 bases between. The CDR3 sequence: CAISEGAYEQYF. The DNA of the CDR3 is TGTGCCATCAGTGAAGGGGCCTACGAGCAGTACTTC.

At least ten counts were recorded for this clonotype. The rearrangement uses TRBV27 and TRBJ1-1; D perhaps matches TRBD1 (5 bases). V was cut by 6 bases and J by 3 bases, with 14 bases left in between. This CDR3 contains 14 residues. From germline, CDR1 is MNHEY and CDR2 SMNVEV (reference sequence). CDR3 sequence reads: CASSLLAGYTEAFF. Here the CDR3 DNA reads TGTGCCAGCAGCCTACTCGCAGGGTACACTGAAGCTTTCTTT.

This clonotype was seen a handful of times. V is TRBV20-1 and J is TRBJ2-7; TRBD2 matches at 8 bases. J gave up 5 bases and V 6 bases, and 15 bases lay outside the gene matches. The CDR3 is 15 residues long. From germline, CDR1 is DFQATT and CDR2 SNEGSKA (reference sequence). CDR3 amino acids: CSASGREGRRNEQYF. CDR3 sequence (DNA): TGCAGTGCCTCGGGACGGGAGGGTCGGCGTAACGAGCAGTACTTC.